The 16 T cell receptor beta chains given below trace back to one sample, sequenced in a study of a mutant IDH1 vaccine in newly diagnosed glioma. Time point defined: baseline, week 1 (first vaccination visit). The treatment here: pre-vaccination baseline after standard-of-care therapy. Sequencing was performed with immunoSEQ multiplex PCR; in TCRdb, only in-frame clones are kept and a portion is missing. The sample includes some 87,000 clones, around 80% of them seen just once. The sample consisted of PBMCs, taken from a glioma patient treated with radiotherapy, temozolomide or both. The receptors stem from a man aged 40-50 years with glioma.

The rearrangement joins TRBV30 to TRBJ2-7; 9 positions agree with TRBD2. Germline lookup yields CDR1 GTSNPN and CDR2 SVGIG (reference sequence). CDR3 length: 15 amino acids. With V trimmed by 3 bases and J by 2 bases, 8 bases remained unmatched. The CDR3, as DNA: TGTGCCTGGAGCCTTCTGGCGGGGGGGCCCTACGAGCAGTACTTC. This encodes CAWSLLAGGPYEQYF.

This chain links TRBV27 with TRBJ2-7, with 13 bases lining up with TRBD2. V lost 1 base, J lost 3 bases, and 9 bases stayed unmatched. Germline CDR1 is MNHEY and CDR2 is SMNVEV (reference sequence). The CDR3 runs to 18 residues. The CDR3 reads CASSLLSPWTSGGYEQYF. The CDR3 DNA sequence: TGTGCCAGCAGTTTATTATCCCCCTGGACTAGCGGGGGCTACGAGCAGTACTTC.

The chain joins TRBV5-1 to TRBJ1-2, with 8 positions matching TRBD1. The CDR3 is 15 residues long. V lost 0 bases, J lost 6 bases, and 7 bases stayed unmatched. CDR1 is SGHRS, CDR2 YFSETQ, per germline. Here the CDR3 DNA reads TGCGCCAGCAGCTTGGCCCAGGGGGCGCGAAATGGCTACACCTTC. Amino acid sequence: CASSLAQGARNGYTF.

CDR3 nucleotide sequence: TGTGCCAGCAGCTCCGGACAGCTTAATGAAAAACTGTTTTTT. Amino acids: CASSSGQLNEKLFF. The chain combines TRBV5-8 with TRBJ1-4; maybe TRBD1 (6 bases). Germline loops: CDR1 SGHTS, CDR2 YDEGEE. V shed 3 bases and J shed 4 bases, with 10 bases lying between them. The CDR3 consists of 14 residues.

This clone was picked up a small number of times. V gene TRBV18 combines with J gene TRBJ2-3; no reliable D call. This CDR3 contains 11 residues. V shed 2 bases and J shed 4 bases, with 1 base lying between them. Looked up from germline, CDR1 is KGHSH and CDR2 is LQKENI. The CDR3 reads CASSPADTQYF. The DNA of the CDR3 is TGTGCCAGCTCACCAGCAGATACGCAGTATTTT.

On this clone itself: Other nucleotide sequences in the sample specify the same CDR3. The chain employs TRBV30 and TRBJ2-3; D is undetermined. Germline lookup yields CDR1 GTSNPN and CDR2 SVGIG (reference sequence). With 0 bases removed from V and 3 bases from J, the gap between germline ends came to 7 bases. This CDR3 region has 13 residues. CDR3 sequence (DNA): TGTGCCTGGAGTGTCGTGGAAACAGATACGCAGTATTTT. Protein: CAWSVVETDTQYF.

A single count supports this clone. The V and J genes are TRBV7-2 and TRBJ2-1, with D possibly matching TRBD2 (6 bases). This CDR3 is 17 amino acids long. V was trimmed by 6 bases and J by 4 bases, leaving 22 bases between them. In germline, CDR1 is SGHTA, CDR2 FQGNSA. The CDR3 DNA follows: TGTGCCAGCAGACGTGCCTGGGCCAGCGGGCTTTACAATGAGCAGTTCTTC. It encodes CASRRAWASGLYNEQFF.

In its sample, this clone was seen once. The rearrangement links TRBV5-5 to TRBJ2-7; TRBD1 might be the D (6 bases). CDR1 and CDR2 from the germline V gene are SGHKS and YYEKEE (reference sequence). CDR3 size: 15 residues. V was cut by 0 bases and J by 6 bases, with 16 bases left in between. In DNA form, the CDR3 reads TGTGCCAGCAGCTTGGAGGACAGTTCGACCTCCGAGCAGTACTTC. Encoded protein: CASSLEDSSTSEQYF.

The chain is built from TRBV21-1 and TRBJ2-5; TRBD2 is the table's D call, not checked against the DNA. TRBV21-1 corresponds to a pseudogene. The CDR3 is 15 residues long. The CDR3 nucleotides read TGTGCCAGCAGCAAAGGACGAGGAGGCCAAGGGACCCAGTACTTC. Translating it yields CASSKGRGGQGTQYF.

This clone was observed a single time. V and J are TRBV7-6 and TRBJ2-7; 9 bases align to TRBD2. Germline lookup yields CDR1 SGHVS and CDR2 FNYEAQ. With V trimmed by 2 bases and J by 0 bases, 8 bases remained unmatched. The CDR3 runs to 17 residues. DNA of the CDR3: TGTGCCAGCAGCTTAAGAGGGGAAGCGGGAGGCTCCTACGAGCAGTACTTC. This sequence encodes CASSLRGEAGGSYEQYF.

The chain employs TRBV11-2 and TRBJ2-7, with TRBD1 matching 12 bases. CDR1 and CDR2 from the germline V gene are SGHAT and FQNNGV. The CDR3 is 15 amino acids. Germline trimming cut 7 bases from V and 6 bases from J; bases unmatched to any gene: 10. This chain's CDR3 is CASNRPGQGAGEQYF. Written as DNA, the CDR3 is TGTGCCAGCAATAGACCGGGACAGGGGGCTGGCGAGCAGTACTTC.

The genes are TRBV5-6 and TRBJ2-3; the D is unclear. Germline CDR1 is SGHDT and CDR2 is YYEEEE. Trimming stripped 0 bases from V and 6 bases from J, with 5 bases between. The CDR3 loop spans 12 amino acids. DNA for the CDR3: TGTGCCAGCAGCTTGGTCGGGGATACGCAGTATTTT. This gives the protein CASSLVGDTQYF. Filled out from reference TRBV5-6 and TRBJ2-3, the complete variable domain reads DAGVTQSPTHLIKTRGQQVTLRCSPKSGHDTVSWYQQALGQGPQFIFQYYEEEERQRGNFPDRFSGHQFPNYSSELNVNALLLGDSALYLCASSLVGDTQYFGPGTRLTVL.

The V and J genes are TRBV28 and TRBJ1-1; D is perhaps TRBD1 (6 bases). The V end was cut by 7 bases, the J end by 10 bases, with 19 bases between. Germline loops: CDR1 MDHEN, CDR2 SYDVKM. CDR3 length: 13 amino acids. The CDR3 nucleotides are TGTGCCAGCATCCCCTACCCGACAGGAAGAGCTTTCTTT. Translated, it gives CASIPYPTGRAFF.

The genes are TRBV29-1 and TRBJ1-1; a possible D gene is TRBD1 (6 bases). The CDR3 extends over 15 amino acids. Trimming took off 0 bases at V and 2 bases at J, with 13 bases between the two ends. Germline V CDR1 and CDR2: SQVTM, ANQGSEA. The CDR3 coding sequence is TGCAGCGTTGAAGAGGGCAGGGGAGGCAACACTGAAGCTTTCTTT. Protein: CSVEEGRGGNTEAFF.

In DNA form, the CDR3 reads TGTGCCACCAGCAGAGATCGTCCGGACATCTATGGCTACACCTTC. Encoded protein: CATSRDRPDIYGYTF. The V call is TRBV15, the J call TRBJ1-2; maybe TRBD1 (5 bases). CDR3 length: 15 amino acids. Germline V CDR1 and CDR2: LNHNV, YYDKDF (reference sequence). Trimming cost V 0 bases and J 4 bases, with 12 bases left between them.

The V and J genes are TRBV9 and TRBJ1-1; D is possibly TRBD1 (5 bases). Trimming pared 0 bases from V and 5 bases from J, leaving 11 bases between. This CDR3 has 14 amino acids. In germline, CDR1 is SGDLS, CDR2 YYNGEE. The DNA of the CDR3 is TGTGCCAGCAGCGTAGATGGGGGGAATACTGAAGCTTTCTTT. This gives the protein CASSVDGGNTEAFF.